This T cell receptor (beta chain) was found in a study of PD-L1 blockade in urothelial cancer (dated by TCRdb to about 2017). General notes on the study: Therapy was started in the mid-2010s for all patients, and atezolizumab 1,200 mg was administered intravenously every 3 weeks. About 90% of the roughly 29 patients were males with bladder-origin urothelial cancer, and about 65% of the roughly 29 reported a prior smoking history. Patients had an ECOG performance status of 0 or 1 and had received between 0 and 3 prior chemotherapy regimens. Blood samples were analyzed at two time points: 3 weeks after treatment start (second dose) and 6 weeks after treatment start. Blood samples yielded a median of roughly 150,000 T cells and more than 80,000 unique TCRs, with median clonality 0.080. An exploratory multi-omic analysis was conducted of the somatic, immune and clinical correlates of response to PD-L1 blockade with atezolizumab in urothelial cancer. Pretreatment tumor samples, along with matched peripheral blood collected serially before and after atezolizumab treatment, underwent TCR sequencing. Durable clinical benefit was defined as progression-free survival longer than 6 months, and TCR features were also tested against progression-free and overall survival. In the same patients, pretreatment tumors underwent whole exome sequencing and RNA sequencing in addition to TCR sequencing. About 10 patients achieved durable clinical benefit and 15 to 20 did not. Under 30 patients had pretreatment blood TCR-seq, around 25 had at least one posttreatment blood collection, and around 25 had tumor TCR-seq.

As to this clone: Its binding antigen is unknown. It has no much larger one-base neighbor in the sample; base qualities were not kept.

The paper as a whole reports these results and caveats: A pretreatment peripheral blood TCR clonality below the median was linked to improved progression-free and overall survival. Among patients with durable benefit, tumor-associated TCR clones showed greater expansion in peripheral blood 3 weeks after treatment started (n ≈ 20, p = 0.022). Small sample size (n ≈ 28) and many exploratory analyses mean the results are intended to be hypothesis-generating.

A cohort of 25 to 35 patients with locally advanced or metastatic urothelial carcinoma, treated at Memorial Sloan Kettering on a trial protocol, was included. Peripheral blood mononuclear cells were collected pretreatment and during treatment, at between 1 and 8 total time points per patient. The Qiagen DNeasy Blood extraction kit was used to purify genomic DNA from total PBMCs and tumor samples. PBMCs were collected pretreatment and during treatment and were isolated and stored as previously described. From cysteine to phenylalanine, the CDR3 is 16 amino acids long. Left in the record is the CDR3 DNA by itself, 48 bases read in frame from the first base. CDR1 and CDR2, looked up from the germline V gene (reference sequence), are LNHNV and YYDKDF. The trim is 0 bases for V and 12 bases for J, with a gap of 21 bases between the germline ends. To estimate absolute template abundance from read counts, synthetic TCR analog templates were spiked into each PCR. TCRbeta CDR3 regions were amplified from genomic DNA with bias-controlled V and J gene primers using the immunoSEQ assay. Rearranged TCRbeta segments were sequenced at approximately 20X coverage. Per the authors' processing: Clustering was used to correct sequencing errors, and CDR3s were annotated against IMGT so that V, D and J genes could be assigned. Only productive TCRbeta rearrangements were used in downstream analyses, excluding out-of-frame or stop-codon sequences. To compute clonality, Shannon entropy was normalized by the log of the number of unique productive sequences and then subtracted from one. Clones differing between time points or between blood and tumor were identified by Fisher's exact test with Benjamini-Hochberg correction at adjusted p below 0.01. The table was pulled from immuneACCESS by TCRdb, which kept in-frame rearrangements only. Such tables lose some clones; where checked, under half of the loss comes from unresolved V genes, and the rest has no known cause. Clone size and V and J calls were adopted from that table, with D and trimming inferred from the DNA. In all, the sample holds about 76,000 clones, and approximately 80% of those were seen once. The ten most abundant clones make up around 4.7% of the sample.

The material sequenced was PBMCs, taken around atezolizumab (anti-PD-L1) treatment. This TCR was recovered from a man between 70 and 80 years old with urothelial cancer. The rearrangement joined TRBV15 to TRBJ1-5, with TRBD1 tentatively as D gene (6 bases match). The CDR3 in this case is CATSRDQVGGLTLQHF. The DNA is TGTGCCACCAGCAGAGATCAGGTAGGGGGACTAACGCTCCAGCATTTT.